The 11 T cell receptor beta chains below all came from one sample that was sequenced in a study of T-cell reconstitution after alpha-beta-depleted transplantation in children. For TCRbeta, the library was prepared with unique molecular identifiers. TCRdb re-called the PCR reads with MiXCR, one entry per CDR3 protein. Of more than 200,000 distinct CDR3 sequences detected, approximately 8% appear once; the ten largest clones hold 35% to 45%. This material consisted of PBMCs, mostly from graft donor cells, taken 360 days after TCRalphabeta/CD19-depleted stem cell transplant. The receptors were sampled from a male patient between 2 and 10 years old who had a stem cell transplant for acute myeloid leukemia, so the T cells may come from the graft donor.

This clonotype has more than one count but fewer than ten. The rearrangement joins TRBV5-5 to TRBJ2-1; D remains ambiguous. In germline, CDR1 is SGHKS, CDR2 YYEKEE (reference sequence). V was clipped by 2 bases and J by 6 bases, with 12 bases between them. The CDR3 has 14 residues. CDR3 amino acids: CASSFGFLGNEQFF. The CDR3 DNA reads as TGTGCCAGCAGCTTCGGTTTTTTGGGCAATGAGCAGTTCTTC.

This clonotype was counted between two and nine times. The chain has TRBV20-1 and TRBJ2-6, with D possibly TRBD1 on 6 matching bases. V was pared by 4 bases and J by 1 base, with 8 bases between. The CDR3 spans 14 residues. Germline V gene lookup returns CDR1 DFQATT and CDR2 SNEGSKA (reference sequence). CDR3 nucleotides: TGCAGTGCTATAACAGGGTCTGGGGCCAACGTCCTGACTTTC. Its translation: CSAITGSGANVLTF.

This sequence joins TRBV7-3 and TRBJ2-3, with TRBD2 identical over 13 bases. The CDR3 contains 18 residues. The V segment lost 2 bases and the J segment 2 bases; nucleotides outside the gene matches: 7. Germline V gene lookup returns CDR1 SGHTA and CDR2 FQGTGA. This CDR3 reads CASSLWAGTSGDTDTQYF. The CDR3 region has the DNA TGTGCCAGCAGCTTATGGGCGGGGACTAGCGGGGACACAGATACGCAGTATTTT. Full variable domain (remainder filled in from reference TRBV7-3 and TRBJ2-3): GAGVSQTPSNKVTEKGKYVELRCDPISGHTALYWYRQSLGQGPEFLIYFQGTGAADDSGLPNDRFFAVRPEGSVSTLKIQRTERGDSAVYLCASSLWAGTSGDTDTQYFGPGTRLTVL.

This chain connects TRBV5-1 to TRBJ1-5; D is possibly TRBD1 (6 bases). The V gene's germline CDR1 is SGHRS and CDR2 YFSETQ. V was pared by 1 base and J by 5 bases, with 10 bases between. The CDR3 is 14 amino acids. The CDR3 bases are TGCGCCAGCAGCTTGAGGGGGGGAGATCAGCCCCAGCATTTT. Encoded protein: CASSLRGGDQPQHF.

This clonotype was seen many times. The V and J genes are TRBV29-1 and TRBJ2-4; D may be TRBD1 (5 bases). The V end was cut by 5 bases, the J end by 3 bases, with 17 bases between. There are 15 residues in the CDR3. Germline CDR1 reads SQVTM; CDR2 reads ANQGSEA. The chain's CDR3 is CSVLGAFEVKNIQYF. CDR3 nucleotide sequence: TGCAGCGTTTTAGGGGCCTTCGAAGTCAAAAACATTCAGTACTTC.

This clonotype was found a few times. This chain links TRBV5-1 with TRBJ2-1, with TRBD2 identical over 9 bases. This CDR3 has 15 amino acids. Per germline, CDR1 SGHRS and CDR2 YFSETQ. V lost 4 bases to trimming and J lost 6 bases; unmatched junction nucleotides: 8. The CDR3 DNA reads TGCGCCAGCAGCGTGACTAGCGGAGGAGGCAATGAGCAGTTCTTC. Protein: CASSVTSGGGNEQFF.

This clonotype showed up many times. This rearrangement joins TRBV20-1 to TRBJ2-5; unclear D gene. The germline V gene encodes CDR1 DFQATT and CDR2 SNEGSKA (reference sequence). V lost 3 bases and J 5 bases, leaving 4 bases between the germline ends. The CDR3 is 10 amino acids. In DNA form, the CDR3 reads TGCAGTGCTAGTCTGGAGACCCAGTACTTC. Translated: CSASLETQYF.

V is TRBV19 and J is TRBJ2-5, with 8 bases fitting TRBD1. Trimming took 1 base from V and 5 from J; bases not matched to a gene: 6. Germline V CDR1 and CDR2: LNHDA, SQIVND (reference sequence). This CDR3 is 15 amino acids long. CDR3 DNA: TGTGCCAGTAGTATAGGTGACAGGGGATTGGAGACCCAGTACTTC. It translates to CASSIGDRGLETQYF.

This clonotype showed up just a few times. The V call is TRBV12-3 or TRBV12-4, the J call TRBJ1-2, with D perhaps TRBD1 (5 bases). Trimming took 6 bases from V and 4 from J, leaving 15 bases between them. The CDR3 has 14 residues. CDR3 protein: CASRGRDALYGYTF. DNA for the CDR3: TGTGCCAGCAGGGGCCGGGACGCCCTCTATGGCTACACCTTC.

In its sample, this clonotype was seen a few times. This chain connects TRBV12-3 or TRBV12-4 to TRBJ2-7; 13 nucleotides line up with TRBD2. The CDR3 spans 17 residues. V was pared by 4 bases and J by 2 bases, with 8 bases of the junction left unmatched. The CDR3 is CASSSPGTSGTAYEQYF. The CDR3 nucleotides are TGTGCCAGCAGTTCACCCGGGACTAGCGGGACCGCCTACGAGCAGTACTTC.

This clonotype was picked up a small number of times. The CDR3 sequence is CASSWVETQYF. CDR3 DNA sequence: TGTGCCAGCAGCTGGGTTGAGACCCAGTACTTC. This sequence joins TRBV11-2 and TRBJ2-5; D is undetermined. This CDR3 comprises 11 residues. Germline V lookup: CDR1 SGHAT, CDR2 FQNNGV. V lost 4 bases and J lost 5, with 5 bases in between.